Listed below are T cell receptor beta chains from one sample, sequenced in a study of T cell responses to AZD1222 COVID-19 vaccine. The protocol was immunoSEQ multiplex PCR, while the TCRdb copy is restricted to in-frame clones and leaves out a portion. The sample lists 65,000 to 85,000 clones, 88% occurring once. The sequencing used peripheral blood, collected on day 0 of AZD1222 vaccination. The receptors come from an adult in good health. The CDR3 runs from the conserved cysteine through the conserved F or W. The D gene is left open where the match is weak. Rows may omit the clone size; those that give it use once, few, many or a size class.

clone_size j_call v_call d_call cdr3_length cdr3_aa cdr3_nt
- TRBJ2-1 TRBV5-1 - 15 CASSLRGQSYNEQFF TGCGCCAGCAGCTTGAGAGGACAGTCCTACAATGAGCAGTTCTTC
- TRBJ1-2 TRBV6-5 - 15 CASTADRGVDYGYTF TGTGCCAGCACCGCCGACCGGGGGGTGGACTATGGCTACACCTTC
- TRBJ2-1 TRBV11-2 - 16 CASSLVLLLGSNEQFF TGTGCCAGCAGCTTAGTTCTTCTCTTGGGGTCCAATGAGCAGTTCTTC
- TRBJ2-5 TRBV7-2 TRBD2 16 CASSATSGGYLETQYF TGTGCCAGCAGCGCAACTAGCGGGGGGTACCTGGAGACCCAGTACTTC
- TRBJ2-6 TRBV15 TRBD2 19 CATSRGLAGEVGGANVLTF TGTGCCACCAGCAGGGGACTAGCGGGAGAAGTAGGAGGGGCCAACGTCCTGACTTTC
- TRBJ2-7 TRBV4-2 TRBD1 15 CASSQRGQGFNEQYF TGTGCCAGCAGCCAACGGGGACAGGGGTTTAACGAGCAGTACTTC
- TRBJ1-3 TRBV15 - 16 CATSRDFGSRGNTIYF TGTGCCACCAGCAGAGATTTCGGGAGTCGGGGAAACACCATATATTTT
- TRBJ2-3 TRBV10-1 - 13 CASSRIESDTQYF TGCGCCAGCAGTAGGATTGAGTCAGATACGCAGTATTTT
- TRBJ2-7 TRBV12-3/TRBV12-4 - 11 CASSLEYEQYF TGTGCCAGCAGTTTAGAATACGAGCAGTACTTC
- TRBJ1-2 TRBV18 TRBD1 12 CASSPETGDRTF TGTGCCAGCTCACCAGAGACAGGGGACCGAACCTTC
medium-sized TRBJ2-1 TRBV25-1 - 15 CASSESTGVPPEQFF TGTGCCAGCAGTGAATCGACGGGAGTCCCTCCTGAGCAGTTCTTC
- TRBJ2-2 TRBV5-8 - 15 CASSLRGMDTGELFF TGTGCCAGCAGCTTGAGGGGGATGGACACCGGGGAGCTGTTTTTT
- TRBJ2-1 TRBV7-3 TRBD2 15 CASSPSGMTYNEQFF TGTGCCAGCAGCCCTAGCGGTATGACCTACAATGAGCAGTTCTTC
- TRBJ1-2 TRBV5-1 - 14 CASTGESPLYGYTF TGCGCCAGCACGGGGGAAAGTCCTCTCTATGGCTACACCTTC
- TRBJ2-6 TRBV19 - 17 CASSIYHRTSGANVLTF TGTGCCAGTAGTATATACCATCGAACCTCTGGGGCCAACGTCCTGACTTTC
few TRBJ1-1 TRBV18 - 13 CASSQGKHTEAFF TGTGCCAGCTCACAGGGCAAACACACTGAAGCTTTCTTT
few TRBJ2-7 TRBV4-1 - 16 CASSPAPYRVFGEQYF TGCGCCAGCAGCCCTGCCCCATACAGGGTATTCGGAGAGCAGTACTTC
- TRBJ1-6 TRBV6-5 - 13 CAASQGLSSPLHF TGTGCCGCAAGCCAAGGGCTTTCTTCACCCCTCCACTTT
- TRBJ2-2 TRBV18 - 12 CASSRATGELFF TGTGCCAGCTCCCGAGCCACCGGGGAGCTGTTTTTT
- TRBJ1-1 TRBV6-5 TRBD1 15 CASWGGDRVNTEAFF TGTGCCAGCTGGGGGGGGGACAGGGTGAACACTGAAGCTTTCTTT